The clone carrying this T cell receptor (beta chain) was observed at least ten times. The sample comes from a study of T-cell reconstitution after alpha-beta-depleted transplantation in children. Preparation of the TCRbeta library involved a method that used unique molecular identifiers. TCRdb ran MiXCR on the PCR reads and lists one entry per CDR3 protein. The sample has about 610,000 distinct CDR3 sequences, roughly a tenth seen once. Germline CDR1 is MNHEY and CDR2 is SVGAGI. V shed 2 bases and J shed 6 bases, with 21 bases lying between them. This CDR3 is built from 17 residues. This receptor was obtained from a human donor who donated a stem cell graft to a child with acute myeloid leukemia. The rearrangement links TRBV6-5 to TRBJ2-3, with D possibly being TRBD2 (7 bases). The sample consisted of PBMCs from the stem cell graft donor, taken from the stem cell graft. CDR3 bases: TGTGCCAGCAGTTACCTCGCCATGGGGGGGCAGGCGGATACGCAGTATTTT. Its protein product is CASSYLAMGGQADTQYF.